Listed here are 8 T cell receptor beta chains from one sample, sequenced in a study of blood T cell repertoires in COVID-19. Assay used: immunoSEQ multiplex PCR; TCRdb lists only in-frame clones, some missing. The sample yields fewer than 250,000 clones, almost 85% seen once. Sequencing was performed on peripheral blood. Receptors originate from a woman of 80 years or more with acute or convalescent COVID-19.

The chain links TRBV2 to TRBJ2-1; 9 bases fit TRBD1. The CDR3 is 15 residues long. Per the germline V gene, CDR1 is SNHLY and CDR2 is FYNNEI. Trimming cost V 6 bases and J 5 bases; bases outside gene matches: 8. This CDR3 is CASSVPGQGNNEQFF. CDR3 sequence (DNA): TGTGCCAGCAGCGTCCCGGGACAGGGAAACAATGAGCAGTTCTTC.

This clone has just one count. The rearrangement joins TRBV7-9 to TRBJ2-1, with D tentatively TRBD2 (6 bases). This CDR3 has 15 residues. CDR1 is SEHNR, CDR2 FQNEAQ, per germline (reference sequence). V shed 7 bases and J shed 2 bases, with 15 bases lying between them. The CDR3 is CASIPPGEAYNEQFF. DNA of the CDR3: TGTGCCAGCATCCCTCCGGGAGAGGCCTACAATGAGCAGTTCTTC.

The chain couples TRBV7-2 to TRBJ2-2; TRBD2 matches 14 bases. Trimming cost V 5 bases and J 0 bases; bases outside gene matches: 5. The length of the CDR3 is 18 residues. In germline, CDR1 is SGHTA, CDR2 FQGNSA. CDR3 DNA sequence: TGTGCCAGCAGCCCGGGGACTAGCGGGGGCCCGAACACCGGGGAGCTGTTTTTT. Translating it yields CASSPGTSGGPNTGELFF. The full variable domain, with the rest looked up from reference TRBV7-2 and TRBJ2-2, is GAGVSQSPSNKVTEKGKDVELRCDPISGHTALYWYRQSLGQGLEFLIYFQGNSAPDKSGLPSDRFSAERTGGSVSTLTIQRTQQEDSAVYLCASSPGTSGGPNTGELFFGEGSRLTVL.

J is TRBJ2-1 and V is TRBV11-3; possibly TRBD1 for D (7 bases). CDR3 length: 15 amino acids. Germline CDR1 SGHNT, CDR2 YENEEA. V lost 1 base and J 6 bases, leaving 13 bases between the germline ends. Here the CDR3 reads CASSLGGTAGNEQFF. The CDR3 DNA reads TGTGCCAGCAGCTTAGGGGGGACAGCGGGCAATGAGCAGTTCTTC.

V is TRBV20-1 and J is TRBJ1-2, with D tentatively TRBD1 (5 bases). Deletions cut 3 bases from V and 4 bases from J, with 9 bases between. Per the germline V gene, CDR1 is DFQATT and CDR2 is SNEGSKA (reference sequence). The CDR3 has 12 amino acids. The CDR3 nucleotides are TGCAGTGCTAGTCTTAGGGGCTATGGCTACACCTTC. This codes for CSASLRGYGYTF.

The chain joins TRBV29-1 to TRBJ2-3, with D unclear. The CDR3 is 13 residues long. Trimming left V 7 bases short and J 0 bases short, with 11 bases between. CDR1 is SQVTM and CDR2 is ANQGSEA in the germline V gene. CDR3 nucleotides: TGCAGCGCTCAGGTACGAAGCACAGATACGCAGTATTTT. Translated, it gives CSAQVRSTDTQYF.

The sample holds a few counts of this clone. The chain employs TRBV3-1 (or the pseudogene TRBV3-2) and TRBJ2-1; 9 positions match TRBD2. Germline CDR1 LGHDT, CDR2 YNNKEL (reference sequence). Trimming at V came to 5 bases and at J to 8 bases, leaving 10 bases not matched to a gene. This CDR3 is built from 15 residues. The CDR3: CASSADLRTSDEQFF. CDR3 coding DNA: TGTGCCAGCAGCGCCGACCTTAGGACTAGCGATGAGCAGTTCTTC.

This clone was seen only once. The rearrangement links TRBV5-1 to TRBJ1-1, with TRBD1 matching over 7 bases. Germline values: CDR1 SGHRS, CDR2 YFSETQ. This CDR3 spans 17 amino acids. V lost 1 base and J lost 4; bases outside the gene matches: 13. The CDR3 coding sequence is TGCGCCAGCAGCTTGAGTTTCCAGGGGGGTTCTCTCACTGAAGCTTTCTTT. As protein: CASSLSFQGGSLTEAFF. Complete variable domain (other parts from reference TRBV5-1 and TRBJ1-1): KAGVTQTPRYLIKTRGQQVTLSCSPISGHRSVSWYQQTPGQGLQFLFEYFSETQRNKGNFPGRFSGRQFSNSRSEMNVSTLELGDSALYLCASSLSFQGGSLTEAFFGQGTRLTVV.